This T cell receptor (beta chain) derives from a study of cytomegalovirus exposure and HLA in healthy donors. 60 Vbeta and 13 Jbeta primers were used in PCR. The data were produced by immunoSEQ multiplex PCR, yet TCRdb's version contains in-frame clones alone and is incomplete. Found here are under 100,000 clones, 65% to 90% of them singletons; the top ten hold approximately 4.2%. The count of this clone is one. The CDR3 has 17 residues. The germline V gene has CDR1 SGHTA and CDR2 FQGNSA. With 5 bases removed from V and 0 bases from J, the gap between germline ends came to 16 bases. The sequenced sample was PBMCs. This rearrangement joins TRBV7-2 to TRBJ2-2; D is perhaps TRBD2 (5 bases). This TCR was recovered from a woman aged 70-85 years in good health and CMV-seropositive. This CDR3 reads CASSVSGKAANTGELFF. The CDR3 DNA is TGTGCCAGCAGCGTATCCGGGAAGGCTGCGAACACCGGGGAGCTGTTTTTT.